The 9 T cell receptor beta chains below all came from one sample that was sequenced in a study of monozygotic twins with inflammatory bowel disease. TCRdb processed the 5' RACE reads again and assigns one entry to each CDR3 protein, with no DNA. This sample's table has around 140,000 distinct CDR3 sequences. The sequenced sample was blood. The receptors originated from a human donor with ulcerative colitis or Crohn's disease, or a healthy co-twin of an affected twin (not recorded which).

The chain is built from TRBV4-1 and TRBJ2-3; TCRdb reports TRBD1, a call that lacks DNA to check it against. The CDR3 has 15 residues. Germline CDR1 MGHRA, CDR2 YSYEKL. The CDR3 loop reads CASSHLTGGRDTQYF.

The chain carries TRBV5-6 and TRBJ1-1; TCRdb indicates TRBD1, and absent DNA this call remains unverified. This CDR3 spans 13 amino acids. Germline CDR1 SGHDT, CDR2 YYEEEE. CDR3 in amino acids: CASSPDLSAQAFF.

CDR3: CASSGRQDITDTQYF. The chain has TRBV7-8 and TRBJ2-3; checking the TCRdb D call of TRBD1 is not possible without DNA. Germline V gene lookup returns CDR1 SGHVS and CDR2 FQNEAQ. The CDR3 loop spans 15 amino acids.

The V and J genes are TRBV28 and TRBJ2-6; TCRdb reports TRBD1, a call that lacks DNA to check it against. Germline CDR1 reads MDHEN; CDR2 reads SYDVKM. The CDR3 contains 16 residues. CDR3 in amino acids: CASSQDRVSGANVLTF.

This chain joins TRBV7-2 and TRBJ2-3; with no DNA, the TCRdb D assignment of TRBD2 cannot be verified. The CDR3 has 16 residues. CDR1 and CDR2 (germline): SGHTA, FQGNSA. The CDR3 region is CASSPHSGRSVDTQYF.

J is TRBJ1-6 and V is TRBV18; the TCRdb call, TRBD1, lacks DNA for checking. The CDR3 has 16 amino acids. Per germline, CDR1 KGHSH and CDR2 LQKENI. CDR3 in amino acids: CASSPSILTDNSPLHF.

CDR3 in amino acids: CASSLSEGSGADTQYF. This chain connects TRBV4-2 to TRBJ2-3; TCRdb returns TRBD2, unconfirmable since there is no DNA. CDR3 length: 16 amino acids. The germline V gene has CDR1 LGHNA and CDR2 YNFKEQ.

The J gene is TRBJ2-7, the V gene TRBV12-3 or TRBV12-4; TCRdb proposes TRBD1, but this gene call is untestable without DNA. CDR3 length: 14 amino acids. CDR3 amino acids: CASKPGHTSPEQYF.

The chain couples TRBV18 to TRBJ2-7. Germline V gives CDR1 KGHSH, CDR2 LQKENI. The CDR3 is 12 residues long. The CDR3 spells CASSPGGLEQYF.